Listed here are 15 T cell receptor beta chains from one sample, sequenced in a study of PD-L1 blockade in urothelial cancer. Assay used: immunoSEQ multiplex PCR; TCRdb lists only in-frame clones, some missing. This table has around 30,000 clones, approximately 79% appearing once. This specimen was PBMCs, taken around atezolizumab (anti-PD-L1) treatment. These receptors were taken from a man aged 50 to 59 with urothelial cancer.

The V gene is TRBV4-1, the J gene TRBJ2-3; 9 positions match TRBD2. V trimming: 0 bases; J trimming: 4 bases; junction bases outside the gene matches: 11. This CDR3 spans 18 amino acids. In germline, CDR1 is MGHRA, CDR2 YSYEKL. The CDR3 DNA sequence: TGCGCCAGCAGCCAAGATGGGGCTAGCGGGAACCCCCCAGATACGCAGTATTTT. Translated: CASSQDGASGNPPDTQYF.

The genes are TRBV18 and TRBJ1-4; 7 positions agree with TRBD1. The CDR3 is made up of 17 amino acids. Germline CDR1 reads KGHSH; CDR2 reads LQKENI. V shed 0 bases and J 0 bases; nucleotides not matched to a gene: 4. The CDR3 here is CASSPPGTAATNEKLFF. CDR3 nucleotide sequence: TGTGCCAGCTCACCACCCGGGACAGCCGCAACTAATGAAAAACTGTTTTTT.

The chain is built from TRBV6-5 and TRBJ1-1; D remains unclear. The ends were cut back, 0 bases at V and 0 bases at J, with 11 bases in the middle. Germline values: CDR1 MNHEY, CDR2 SVGAGI. The CDR3 runs to 16 residues. The CDR3, as DNA: TGTGCCAGCAGTTACTCGTCTAGGATAATGAACACTGAAGCTTTCTTT. Amino acids: CASSYSSRIMNTEAFF.

The chain employs TRBV19 and TRBJ2-5; D might be TRBD2 (6 bases). The ends were cut back, 5 bases at V and 9 bases at J, with 19 bases in the middle. CDR3 length: 14 residues. The germline gives CDR1 LNHDA, CDR2 SQIVND (reference sequence). The CDR3 protein is CASSFGTPSSPQYF. The CDR3 bases are TGTGCCAGTAGTTTCGGGACTCCCAGTTCGCCCCAGTACTTC. The full variable domain, with the rest looked up from reference TRBV19 and TRBJ2-5, is DGGITQSPKYLFRKEGQNVTLSCEQNLNHDAMYWYRQDPGQGLRLIYYSQIVNDFQKGDIAEGYSVSREKKESFPLTVTSAQKNPTAFYLCASSFGTPSSPQYFGPGTRLLVL.

V usage is TRBV19 and J usage is TRBJ1-2, with D unresolved. The germline CDR1 and CDR2 sequences are LNHDA and SQIVND (reference sequence). This CDR3 is 14 amino acids long. Trimming stripped 6 bases from V and 3 bases from J, with 14 bases between. CDR3: CASSHPLTHYGYTF. The CDR3 DNA follows: TGTGCCAGTAGCCACCCATTAACACACTATGGCTACACCTTC.

The chain links TRBV27 to TRBJ2-7; TRBD2 agrees at 11 bases. The length of the CDR3 is 15 residues. Germline V gene sequence: CDR1 MNHEY, CDR2 SMNVEV (reference sequence). The junction had 3 bases not matched to a gene; V was cut back by 2 bases and J by 3 bases. CDR3 in amino acids: CASSLVGLADYEQYF. CDR3 nucleotides: TGTGCCAGCAGTTTAGTGGGACTAGCGGACTACGAGCAGTACTTC.

This clone was observed a few times. The chain couples TRBV7-3 to TRBJ1-2; a weak D match, TRBD1 (5 bases). The CDR3 has 15 amino acids. V was clipped by 3 bases and J by 8 bases, with 19 bases between them. Germline loops: CDR1 SGHTA, CDR2 FQGTGA. In DNA form, the CDR3 reads TGTGCCAGCAGCTTGTCGGGCTCAAATAGGGGCGGCTACACCTTC. It encodes CASSLSGSNRGGYTF.

This chain links TRBV4-2 with TRBJ2-5; tentatively, D is TRBD2 (5 bases). The CDR3 is 12 residues long. V was shortened by 5 bases and J by 5 bases, with 9 bases between the two germline ends. CDR1 and CDR2 from the germline V gene are LGHNA and YNFKEQ. CDR3 coding DNA: TGTGCCAGCAGCGGAACGGGGGAGACCCAGTACTTC. Protein product: CASSGTGETQYF.

This chain uses TRBV7-2 with TRBJ2-7; the D is unclear. Germline assignment: CDR1 SGHTA and CDR2 FQGNSA. V lost 0 bases, J lost 6 bases, and 9 bases lay in between. The CDR3 has 13 residues. The CDR3, as DNA: TGTGCCAGCAGCTTAGCTCTCATCGGCGAGCAGTACTTC. Translated: CASSLALIGEQYF.

The count of this clone is one. J is TRBJ2-7 and V is TRBV18; D not certain. Germline-derived CDR1 and CDR2 are KGHSH and LQKENI. There are 12 residues in the CDR3. The V end lost 1 base, the J end lost 4 bases, and 5 bases lay between the germline ends. DNA of the CDR3: TGTGCCAGCTCACCACGTTTATACGAGCAGTACTTC. This gives the protein CASSPRLYEQYF.

This clone was seen more than once but under ten times. The chain joins TRBV10-3 to TRBJ2-7, with 12 nucleotides matching TRBD2. Trimming removed 3 bases from V and 7 bases from J; junction bases left unmatched: 10. Germline CDR1 reads ENHRY; CDR2 reads SYGVKD. The CDR3 runs 16 residues. For the CDR3, the DNA is TGTGCCATCAGTGACCCGACTAGCGGGGGCCCTCGGGAGCAGTACGTC. This encodes CAISDPTSGGPREQYV.

The rearrangement joins TRBV5-1 to TRBJ1-4, with 8 bases identical to TRBD1. V lost 4 bases, J lost 5 bases, and 7 bases stayed unmatched. The CDR3 spans 15 residues. CDR1 and CDR2 (germline): SGHRS, YFSETQ. Here the CDR3 reads CASSALTGVNEKLFF. In nucleotides, the CDR3 is TGCGCCAGCAGCGCCCTGACAGGGGTGAATGAAAAACTGTTTTTT.

The chain combines TRBV27 with TRBJ1-2; TRBD1 aligns across 9 bases. Germline V CDR1 and CDR2: MNHEY, SMNVEV (reference sequence). There are 16 residues in the CDR3. V lost 4 bases, J lost 4 bases, and 10 bases stayed unmatched. The CDR3 sequence is CASSSYPSDRGYGYTF. Here the CDR3 DNA reads TGTGCCAGCAGTTCCTACCCTTCGGACAGGGGCTATGGCTACACCTTC.

The chain is built from TRBV25-1 and TRBJ1-2; possible D gene TRBD1, 6 bases. This CDR3 contains 17 residues. The V and J ends lost 5 bases and 0 bases respectively, with 19 bases between them. CDR1 is MGHDK, CDR2 SYGVNS, per germline. The CDR3 nucleotides read TGTGCCAGCAGTAGGGGGGCGGGGGTTGAAACTAACTATGGCTACACCTTC. Residues: CASSRGAGVETNYGYTF.

This clone has just a few counts. This chain connects TRBV6-6 to TRBJ1-5; no firm D call. The V gene's germline CDR1 is MNHNY and CDR2 SVGAGI (reference sequence). V was pared by 3 bases and J by 3 bases, with 15 bases between. The CDR3 has 16 residues. CDR3 amino acids: CASSYITADSNQPQHF. The CDR3 nucleotides are TGTGCCAGCAGTTATATTACGGCGGATTCCAATCAGCCCCAGCATTTT.